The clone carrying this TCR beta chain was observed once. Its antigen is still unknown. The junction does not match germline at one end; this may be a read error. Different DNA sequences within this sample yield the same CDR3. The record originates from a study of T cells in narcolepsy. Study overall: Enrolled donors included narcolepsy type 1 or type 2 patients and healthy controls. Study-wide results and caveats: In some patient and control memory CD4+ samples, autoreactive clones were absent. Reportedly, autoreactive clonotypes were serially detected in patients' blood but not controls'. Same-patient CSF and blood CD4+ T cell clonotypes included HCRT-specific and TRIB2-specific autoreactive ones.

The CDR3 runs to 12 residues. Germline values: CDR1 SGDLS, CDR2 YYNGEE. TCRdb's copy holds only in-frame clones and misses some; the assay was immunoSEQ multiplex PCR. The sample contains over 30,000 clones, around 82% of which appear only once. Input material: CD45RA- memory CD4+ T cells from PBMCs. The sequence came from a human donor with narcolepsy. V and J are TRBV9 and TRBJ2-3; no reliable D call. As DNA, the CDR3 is TGTGCCAGCAGTGTAGAATCAGATACGCAGTATTTT. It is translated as CASSVESDTQYF.